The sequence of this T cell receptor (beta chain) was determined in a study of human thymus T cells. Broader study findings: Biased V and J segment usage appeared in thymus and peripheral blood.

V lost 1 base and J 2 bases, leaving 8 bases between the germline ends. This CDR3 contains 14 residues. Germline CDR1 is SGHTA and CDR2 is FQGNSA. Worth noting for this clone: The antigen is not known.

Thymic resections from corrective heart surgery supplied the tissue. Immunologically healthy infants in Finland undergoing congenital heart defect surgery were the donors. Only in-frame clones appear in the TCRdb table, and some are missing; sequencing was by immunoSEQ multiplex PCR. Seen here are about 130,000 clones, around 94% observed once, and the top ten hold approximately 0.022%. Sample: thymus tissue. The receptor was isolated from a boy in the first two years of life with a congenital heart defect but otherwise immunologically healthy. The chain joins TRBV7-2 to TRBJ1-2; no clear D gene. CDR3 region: CASSLGPMNYGYTF. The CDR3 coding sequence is TGTGCCAGCAGCTTAGGTCCAATGAACTATGGCTACACCTTC. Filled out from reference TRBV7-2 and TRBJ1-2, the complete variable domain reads GAGVSQSPSNKVTEKGKDVELRCDPISGHTALYWYRQSLGQGLEFLIYFQGNSAPDKSGLPSDRFSAERTGGSVSTLTIQRTQQEDSAVYLCASSLGPMNYGYTFGSGTRLTVV.